This T cell receptor beta chain derives from a study of blood T cell repertoires in COVID-19. The CDR3 runs 16 residues. The V segment lost 0 bases and the J segment 2 bases; nucleotides outside the gene matches: 6. Germline V gives CDR1 SGDLS, CDR2 YYNGEE. This clone was seen only once. Produced via immunoSEQ multiplex PCR; TCRdb's table is partial and in-frame only. This sample yields around 80,000 clones, of which about four fifths are seen a single time; around a sixth belongs to the top ten. Sequencing used peripheral blood. This TCR was sampled from a woman older than 75 with acute or convalescent COVID-19. This rearrangement joins TRBV9 to TRBJ2-3, with TRBD1 matching over 7 bases. The CDR3 region is CASSVDLDRNTDTQYF. The DNA for the CDR3 is TGTGCCAGCAGCGTAGATTTGGACAGGAACACAGATACGCAGTATTTT.